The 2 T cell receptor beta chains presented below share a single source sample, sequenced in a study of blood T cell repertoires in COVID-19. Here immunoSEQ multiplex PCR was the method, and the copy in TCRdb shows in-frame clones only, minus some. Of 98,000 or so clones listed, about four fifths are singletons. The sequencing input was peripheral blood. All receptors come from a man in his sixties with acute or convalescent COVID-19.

The CDR3 coding sequence is TGTGCCAGCAGCCCCGGGGGGGGGACCTACGAGCAGTACTTC. This gives the protein CASSPGGGTYEQYF. The chain uses TRBV5-6 and TRBJ2-7; 8 bases line up with TRBD2. Trimming removed 4 bases from V and 2 bases from J; junction bases left unmatched: 5. This CDR3 comprises 14 residues. The germline gives CDR1 SGHDT, CDR2 YYEEEE.

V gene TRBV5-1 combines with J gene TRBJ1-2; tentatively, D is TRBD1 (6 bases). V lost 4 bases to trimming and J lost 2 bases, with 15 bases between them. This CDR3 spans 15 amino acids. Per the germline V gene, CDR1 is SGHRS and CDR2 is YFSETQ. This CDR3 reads CASSKIPGQNYGYTF. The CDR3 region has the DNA TGCGCCAGCAGCAAAATACCGGGACAAAACTATGGCTACACCTTC.